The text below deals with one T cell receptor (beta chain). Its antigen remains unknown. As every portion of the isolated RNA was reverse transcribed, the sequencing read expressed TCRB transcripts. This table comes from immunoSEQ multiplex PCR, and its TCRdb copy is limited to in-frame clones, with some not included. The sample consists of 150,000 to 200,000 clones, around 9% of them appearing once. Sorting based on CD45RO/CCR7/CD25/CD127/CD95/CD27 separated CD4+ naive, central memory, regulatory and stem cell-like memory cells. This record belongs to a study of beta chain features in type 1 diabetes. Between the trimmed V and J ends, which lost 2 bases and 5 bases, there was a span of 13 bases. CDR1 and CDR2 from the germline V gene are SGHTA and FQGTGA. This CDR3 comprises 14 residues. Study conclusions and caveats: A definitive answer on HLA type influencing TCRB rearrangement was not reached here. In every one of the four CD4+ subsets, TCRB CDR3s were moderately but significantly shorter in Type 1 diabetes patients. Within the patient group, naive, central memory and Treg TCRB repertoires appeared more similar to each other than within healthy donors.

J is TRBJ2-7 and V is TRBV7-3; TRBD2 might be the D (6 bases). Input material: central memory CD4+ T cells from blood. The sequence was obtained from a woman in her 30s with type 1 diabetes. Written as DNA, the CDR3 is TGTGCCAGCAGCTTAGGGACTCGTTTAGACGAGCAGTACTTC. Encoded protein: CASSLGTRLDEQYF.